This is a list of T cell receptor beta chains from one sample in a study of T cell responses to AZD1222 COVID-19 vaccine. Method: immunoSEQ multiplex PCR; TCRdb's copy keeps in-frame clones and lacks some. The sample gives approximately 150,000 clones, around 90% of which show up once; approximately 1.7% is in the top ten. The sample was peripheral blood, taken on day 0 of AZD1222 vaccination. The receptors were gathered from an adult in good health. Both conserved end residues are part of each CDR3. D genes are given only for firm matches. Some rows mark clone size as missing; the rest say once, few, many or name a class of expanded clone.

clone_size	v_call	d_call	j_call	cdr3_nt	cdr3_aa
NA	TRBV2	TRBD2	TRBJ2-7	TGTGCCAGCAGTGACGAGCGGGGGCCTGCGAGGCAGTACTTC	CASSDERGPARQYF
once	TRBV12-2	NA	TRBJ1-2	TGTGCAAGTCGCTTGATTGGTGGCTACACCTTC	CASRLIGGYTF
NA	TRBV30	NA	TRBJ1-2	TGTGCCTGGAGTAGGCCCAGACCCTATGGCTACACCTTC	CAWSRPRPYGYTF
NA	TRBV10-2	TRBD2	TRBJ2-5	TGCGCCAGCACGCCCCTCGGGACTCCGGGAGGAGGAGTATCCCCAGAGACCCAGTACTTC	CASTPLGTPGGGVSPETQYF
NA	TRBV18	TRBD2	TRBJ2-7	TGTGCCAGCTCACCAGTGGGGGGGACCTACGAGCAGTACTTC	CASSPVGGTYEQYF
NA	TRBV5-1	NA	TRBJ2-1	TGCGCCAGCAGCTTGGAGGGACGCCCTTACAATGAGCAGTTCTTC	CASSLEGRPYNEQFF
NA	TRBV3-1/TRBV3-2	TRBD1	TRBJ2-2	TGTGCCAGCAGCCAAGATCGGGGGACAGGGAACGCCGGGGAGCTGTTTTTT	CASSQDRGTGNAGELFF
NA	TRBV6-6	NA	TRBJ2-7	TGTGCCAGCAGTTACGACAGCCCCTACGAGCAGTACTTC	CASSYDSPYEQYF
once	TRBV19	TRBD1	TRBJ2-2	TGTGCCAGTAGTACTTTAAACCGGGACAGGGGTAACACCGGGGAGCTGTTTTTT	CASSTLNRDRGNTGELFF
NA	TRBV11-2	TRBD1	TRBJ1-2	TGTGCCAGCAGCTCAGGACAGGGATTCACTAACTATGGCTACACCTTC	CASSSGQGFTNYGYTF
NA	TRBV30	NA	TRBJ1-6	TGTGCCTGGAGTGTACTTTCGGGCGGATATTCACCCCTCCACTTT	CAWSVLSGGYSPLHF
NA	TRBV30	TRBD1	TRBJ1-2	TGTGCCTGGAGTCTCAGGGGGGGTAATGGCTACACCTTC	CAWSLRGGNGYTF
NA	TRBV7-6	NA	TRBJ2-2	TGTGCCAGCAGCTTAGCGGGCTCCTTGAACGGGGAGCTGTTTTTT	CASSLAGSLNGELFF
few	TRBV18	TRBD2	TRBJ2-3	TGTGCCAGCTCAGGTACTAGCGGGAGATCGACAGATACGCAGTATTTT	CASSGTSGRSTDTQYF
NA	TRBV5-1	NA	TRBJ1-1	TGCGCCAGCTGCGGGACAATCGGGACTGAAGCTTTCTTT	CASCGTIGTEAFF
NA	TRBV9	TRBD2	TRBJ2-7	TGTGCCAGCAGCGTAGGGTGGTTGGGAGGGGTGTTTGGCGAGCAGTACTTC	CASSVGWLGGVFGEQYF
once	TRBV19	NA	TRBJ2-1	TGTGCCAGTAGTATGAGTTACAATGAGCAGTTCTTC	CASSMSYNEQFF
NA	TRBV2	TRBD1	TRBJ1-3	TGTGCCAGCAAAGGACAGGGAATGGAAGGAAACACCATATATTTT	CASKGQGMEGNTIYF
few	TRBV12-5	TRBD1	TRBJ1-3	TGTGCTAGTGGCTTCGACAGGGAAAACGGAAACACCATATATTTT	CASGFDRENGNTIYF
NA	TRBV2	NA	TRBJ2-7	TGTGCCAGCCGGCAGGGGTCCCCCTACGAGCAGTACTTC	CASRQGSPYEQYF
NA	TRBV2	TRBD1	TRBJ1-1	TGTGCCAGCAGTAACCAGGGGGCGAACACTGAAGCTTTCTTT	CASSNQGANTEAFF
NA	TRBV4-1	TRBD2	TRBJ2-1	TGCGCCAGCAGATCCCCAGCGGGACCCTACAATGAGCAGTTCTTC	CASRSPAGPYNEQFF
NA	TRBV28	TRBD1	TRBJ2-7	TGTGCCAGCACCCGTACAGGGGGTATTGACGAGCAGTACTTC	CASTRTGGIDEQYF
once	TRBV27	TRBD2	TRBJ2-2	TGTGCCAGCAGTTTTGGGCTAGCGGTGCCAGCTGGGGAGCTGTTTTTT	CASSFGLAVPAGELFF
NA	TRBV6-5	NA	TRBJ2-1	TGTGCCAGCAGTATATTGGACAGTGAGCAGTTCTTC	CASSILDSEQFF
NA	TRBV4-1	NA	TRBJ2-7	TGCGCCAGCAGCCGGGGAGGAGGGGCCGTGGAGCAGTACTTC	CASSRGGGAVEQYF
NA	TRBV29-1	TRBD1	TRBJ1-1	TGCAGCGTTGAAGATCAGGGGGTAGGCACTGAAGCTTTCTTT	CSVEDQGVGTEAFF
NA	TRBV6-4	TRBD1	TRBJ2-3	TGTGCCAGCAGTTCGGGACAGGGGGTTACAGATACGCAGTATTTT	CASSSGQGVTDTQYF
NA	TRBV28	TRBD2	TRBJ2-3	TGTGCCAGCACTAAGGGGACTAGCGGGGGCACAGATACGCAGTATTTT	CASTKGTSGGTDTQYF
NA	TRBV5-5	NA	TRBJ1-2	TGTGCCAGCAGCTTGCCACCTACCTATGGCTACACCTTC	CASSLPPTYGYTF
NA	TRBV27	TRBD2	TRBJ2-7	TGTGCCAGCAGCCCCCTCGCGGGACTAGCCTACGAGCAGTACTTC	CASSPLAGLAYEQYF